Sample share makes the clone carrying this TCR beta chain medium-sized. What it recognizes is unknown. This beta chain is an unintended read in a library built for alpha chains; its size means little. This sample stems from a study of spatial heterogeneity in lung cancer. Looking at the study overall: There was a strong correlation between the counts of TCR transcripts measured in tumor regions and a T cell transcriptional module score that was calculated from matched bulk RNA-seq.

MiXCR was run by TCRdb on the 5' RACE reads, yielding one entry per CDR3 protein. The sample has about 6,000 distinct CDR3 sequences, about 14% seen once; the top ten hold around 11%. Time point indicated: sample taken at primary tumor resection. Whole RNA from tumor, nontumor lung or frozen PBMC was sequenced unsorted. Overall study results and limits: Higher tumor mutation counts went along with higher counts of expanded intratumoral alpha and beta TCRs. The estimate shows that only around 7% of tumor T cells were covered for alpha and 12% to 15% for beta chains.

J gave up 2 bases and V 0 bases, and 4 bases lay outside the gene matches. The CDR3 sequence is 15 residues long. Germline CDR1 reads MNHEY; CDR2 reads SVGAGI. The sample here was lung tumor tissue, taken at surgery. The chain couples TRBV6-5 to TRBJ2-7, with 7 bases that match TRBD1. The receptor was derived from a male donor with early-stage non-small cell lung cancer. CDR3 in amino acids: CASSYSGTVAYEQYF. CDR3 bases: TGTGCCAGCAGTTACTCCGGGACAGTTGCCTACGAGCAGTACTTC.